The subject of this entry is one T cell receptor beta chain. The table came from immunoSEQ multiplex PCR; TCRdb's copy has only in-frame clones and leaves some out. The sample shows around 240,000 clones, 90% to 95% of them seen only once. Ages ranged from 18 to 89 years, with residence in 24 US areas. The data are from a study of blood T cell repertoires in COVID-19. CDR1 and CDR2 from the germline V gene are LGHDT and YNNKEL (reference sequence). V lost 2 bases, J lost 6 bases, and 13 bases lay in between. There are 14 residues in the CDR3. The V and J genes are TRBV3-1 (or the pseudogene TRBV3-2) and TRBJ1-2, with D uncertain. The sample was PBMCs or T cells enriched from blood (not recorded which). This sequence was found in a human donor in a cohort exposed to, infected with or recovered from COVID-19 (not recorded which). The donor label of this sample is uncertain. CDR3: CASSQLYTADGYTF. The CDR3 nucleotides read TGTGCCAGCAGCCAACTGTATACAGCGGATGGCTACACCTTC.